These 19 T cell receptor beta chains came from one sample sequenced in a study of T cell responses to AZD1222 COVID-19 vaccine. Only in-frame clones appear in the TCRdb table, and some are missing; sequencing was by immunoSEQ multiplex PCR. The sample shows some 96,000 clones, just under 90% of them seen only once. The sequencing used peripheral blood, collected on day 0 of AZD1222 vaccination. The receptors here all came from an adult in good health.

The chain couples TRBV3-1 (or the pseudogene TRBV3-2) to TRBJ1-2, with D uncertain. V lost 1 base and J 4 bases, leaving 10 bases between the germline ends. The CDR3 is 14 amino acids. Germline V lookup: CDR1 LGHDT, CDR2 YNNKEL (reference sequence). The CDR3 here is CASSQGLQPYGYTF. The CDR3 nucleotides are TGTGCCAGCAGCCAAGGCTTACAACCCTATGGCTACACCTTC.

This chain connects TRBV18 to TRBJ2-7; 8 bases are a match to TRBD1. Trimming took 5 bases from V and 0 from J; bases not matched to a gene: 6. CDR3 length equals 15 residues. Germline values: CDR1 KGHSH, CDR2 LQKENI. In nucleotides, the CDR3 is TGTGCCAGCTCAGGGACAGGTCACCCCTCCTACGAGCAGTACTTC. Its protein product is CASSGTGHPSYEQYF. Drawing the rest from reference TRBV18 and TRBJ2-7, the complete variable domain is NAGVMQNPRHLVRRRGQEARLRCSPMKGHSHVYWYRQLPEEGLKFMVYLQKENIIDESGMPKERFSAEFPKEGPSILRIQQVVRGDSAAYFCASSGTGHPSYEQYFGPGTRLTVT.

V usage is TRBV6-5 and J usage is TRBJ1-2; 10 bases are a match to TRBD1. V lost 2 bases and J lost 8; bases outside the gene matches: 11. Germline CDR1 and CDR2: MNHEY and SVGAGI. The CDR3 consists of 16 residues. Here the CDR3 reads CASSYREGTGVEGYTF. In DNA, the CDR3 is TGTGCCAGCAGTTACAGGGAGGGGACAGGGGTTGAGGGCTACACCTTC.

The chain recombines TRBV10-1 with TRBJ1-1, with no clear D. V lost 4 bases and J 5 bases, leaving 11 bases between the germline ends. CDR1 and CDR2 from the germline V gene are WNHNN and SYGVQD (reference sequence). This CDR3 is built from 13 residues. CDR3 loop: CASSARARTEAFF. CDR3 nucleotides: TGCGCCAGCAGTGCGCGGGCGCGGACTGAAGCTTTCTTT.

This chain uses TRBV19 with TRBJ2-7; TRBD2 is a possible D gene (5 bases). Germline CDR1 is LNHDA and CDR2 is SQIVND (reference sequence). This CDR3 region has 14 residues. Trimming shortened V by 4 bases and J by 1 base, and 11 bases separated the two germline ends. CDR3 nucleotides: TGTGCCAGTAGTACAGGACTTTTTTCCTACGAGCAGTACTTC. Its protein product is CASSTGLFSYEQYF.

Only one count was recorded for this clone. The gene calls are TRBV3-1 (or the pseudogene TRBV3-2) and TRBJ2-5; maybe TRBD2 (6 bases). CDR3 size: 15 residues. CDR1 LGHDT and CDR2 YNNKEL come from the germline V gene (reference sequence). V lost 5 bases and J lost 4, with 17 bases in between. The CDR3 is CASSARDSSVETQYF. In DNA, the CDR3 is TGTGCCAGCAGCGCCCGGGACTCGAGTGTAGAGACCCAGTACTTC.

J is TRBJ2-5 and V is TRBV10-3; TRBD2 matches 7 bases. The length of the CDR3 is 14 residues. Germline CDR1 and CDR2: ENHRY and SYGVKD. V trimming: 10 bases; J trimming: 1 base; junction bases outside the gene matches: 9. The CDR3 spells CATGGISTQETQYF. Written as DNA, the CDR3 is TGTGCCACCGGGGGGATTAGTACCCAAGAGACCCAGTACTTC.

The chain carries TRBV10-3 and TRBJ2-2, with a weak D call TRBD2 (7 bases). Germline V CDR1 and CDR2: ENHRY, SYGVKD. This CDR3 has 15 residues. Trimming left V 8 bases short and J 2 bases short, with 15 bases between. The CDR3 DNA is TGTGCCATCCTCGGGGAGGGGGACAACACCGGGGAGCTGTTTTTT. This gives the protein CAILGEGDNTGELFF.

CDR3 nucleotides: TGTGCCAGCAGCCCAAGGGACTTGGGCTCTGGAAACACCATATATTTT. Protein sequence: CASSPRDLGSGNTIYF. The chain joins TRBV7-8 to TRBJ1-3, with D possibly TRBD1 on 5 matching bases. The V end was cut by 5 bases, the J end by 0 bases, with 14 bases between. The CDR3 has 16 amino acids. Germline V lookup: CDR1 SGHVS, CDR2 FQNEAQ.

This clone was counted a single time. This rearrangement joins TRBV18 to TRBJ2-3, with 7 nucleotides matching TRBD2. Germline CDR1 and CDR2: KGHSH and LQKENI. The V and J ends lost 6 bases and 6 bases, in that order; junction bases with no gene match: 15. This CDR3 has 16 residues. The CDR3 loop is CASSAYTSGNSDTQYF. The CDR3, as DNA: TGTGCCAGCTCCGCTTACACGAGCGGGAATTCGGATACGCAGTATTTT.

The chain links TRBV3-1 (or the pseudogene TRBV3-2) to TRBJ1-2; a possible D gene is TRBD1 (5 bases). This CDR3 comprises 16 residues. The V end lost 0 bases, the J end lost 7 bases, and 18 bases lay between the germline ends. The V gene's germline CDR1 is LGHDT and CDR2 YNNKEL (reference sequence). The DNA for the CDR3 is TGTGCCAGCAGCCAAGATGGGGTTTTAGGAGGGGTTGGCTACACCTTC. Translating gives CASSQDGVLGGVGYTF.

The chain joins TRBV6-2 or TRBV6-3 to TRBJ2-1; the D gene is possibly TRBD2 (6 bases). V was pared by 2 bases and J by 9 bases, with 14 bases between. Germline V gene data show CDR1 as MNHEY and CDR2 as SVGEGT. The CDR3 is made up of 14 amino acids. The CDR3 DNA reads as TGTGCCAGCAGTTACCCGGGACTTTCGGGTGAGCAGTTCTTC. This translates into CASSYPGLSGEQFF.

J is TRBJ2-3 and V is TRBV3-1 (or the pseudogene TRBV3-2); 11 nucleotides align to TRBD2. The V gene's germline CDR1 is LGHDT and CDR2 YNNKEL (reference sequence). With 4 bases clipped from V and 6 bases from J, the junction kept 6 bases outside the gene matches. There are 15 residues in the CDR3. The DNA for the CDR3 is TGTGCCAGCAGCCGTAGCGGGAGGGTCGGGGATACGCAGTATTTT. As protein: CASSRSGRVGDTQYF.

The rearrangement joins TRBV6-5 to TRBJ1-3; D gene ambiguous. The ends were cut back, 4 bases at V and 9 bases at J, with 16 bases in the middle. The germline gives CDR1 MNHEY, CDR2 SVGAGI. This CDR3 spans 14 amino acids. In nucleotides, the CDR3 is TGTGCCAGCAGTTTGACAAGCCCCTCAGGCACCATATATTTT. Translating gives CASSLTSPSGTIYF.

This chain uses TRBV19 with TRBJ1-2, with D perhaps matching TRBD1 (6 bases). The CDR3 spans 14 residues. Trimming stripped 5 bases from V and 4 bases from J, with 14 bases between. Germline values: CDR1 LNHDA, CDR2 SQIVND (reference sequence). The CDR3 sequence: CASSAQQGTYGYTF. Written as DNA, the CDR3 is TGTGCCAGTAGTGCTCAACAGGGAACCTATGGCTACACCTTC.

The CDR3 nucleotides read TGTGCCAGCAGCATAACATGGGACACTGAAGCTTTCTTT. Its protein product is CASSITWDTEAFF. This sequence joins TRBV11-2 and TRBJ1-1; no clear D gene. CDR3 size: 13 residues. In germline, CDR1 is SGHAT, CDR2 FQNNGV. V lost 5 bases, J lost 3 bases, and 10 bases lay in between.

This clone has a handful of counts. The chain joins TRBV10-3 to TRBJ2-4; TRBD2 agrees at 9 bases. V was pared by 4 bases and J by 9 bases, with 16 bases of the junction left unmatched. The CDR3 sequence is 17 residues long. The V gene's germline CDR1 is ENHRY and CDR2 SYGVKD. This chain's CDR3 is CAISVGSGGPGGSIQYF. The CDR3 DNA sequence: TGTGCCATCAGTGTGGGTAGCGGGGGACCGGGAGGAAGCATTCAGTACTTC.

The V call is TRBV4-1, the J call TRBJ1-4; no definite D call. The CDR3 contains 14 residues. Germline CDR1 and CDR2: MGHRA and YSYEKL. Deletions cut 0 bases from V and 2 bases from J, with 4 bases between. The CDR3 region is CASSQDPTNEKLFF. The CDR3 DNA reads TGCGCCAGCAGCCAAGACCCGACTAATGAAAAACTGTTTTTT.

This chain uses TRBV3-1 (or the pseudogene TRBV3-2) with TRBJ1-6, with D unclear. The length of the CDR3 is 12 residues. The germline CDR1 and CDR2 sequences are LGHDT and YNNKEL (reference sequence). V shed 1 base and J shed 8 bases, with 3 bases lying between them. The CDR3 DNA reads TGTGCCAGCAGCCAAGGTTATTCACCCCTCCACTTT. It is translated as CASSQGYSPLHF.